Listed below are T cell receptor beta chains from one sample, sequenced in a study of T cell responses to AZD1222 COVID-19 vaccine. Produced via immunoSEQ multiplex PCR; TCRdb's table is partial and in-frame only. This table holds approximately 100,000 clones, 93% found once. Sequences were derived from peripheral blood, sampled on day 0 of AZD1222 vaccination. The receptor source for this set is an adult in good health. CDR3s include the opening cysteine and the closing phenylalanine or tryptophan. The D gene is left open where the match is weak. Size is omitted from some rows. Given values are once, few, many or a class for expanded clones.

>-|-|TRBJ2-3|TRBV6-1
CASSDTDTQYF
TGTGCCAGCAGTGACACAGATACGCAGTATTTT
>TRBD2|-|TRBJ2-2|TRBV5-4
CASSNLAGENTGELFF
TGTGCCAGCAGCAATTTAGCGGGAGAAAACACCGGGGAGCTGTTTTTT
>-|-|TRBJ1-5|TRBV24-1
CATSDHNSNQPQHF
TGTGCCACCAGTGACCATAATAGCAATCAGCCCCAGCATTTT
>TRBD2|-|TRBJ2-2|TRBV19
CASRLAPGGELFF
TGTGCCAGCAGACTAGCTCCTGGCGGGGAGCTGTTTTTT
>TRBD2|-|TRBJ2-7|TRBV15
CATSRDLAGSQGEQYF
TGTGCCACCAGCAGAGATCTAGCGGGGTCCCAGGGCGAGCAGTACTTC
>-|-|TRBJ1-2|TRBV7-8
CASGARGSNYGYTF
TGTGCCAGTGGGGCCCGGGGCTCCAACTATGGCTACACCTTC
>-|-|TRBJ2-3|TRBV6-2/TRBV6-3
CASSKQGFIDTQYF
TGTGCCAGCAGTAAACAGGGATTTATTGATACGCAGTATTTT
>-|-|TRBJ2-7|TRBV29-1
CSVGGSEQYF
TGCAGCGTTGGGGGTAGCGAGCAGTACTTC
>-|-|TRBJ1-2|TRBV7-3
CASSLTSSSGDGYTF
TGTGCCAGCAGCTTAACGAGCTCCTCAGGGGATGGCTACACCTTC
>TRBD1|-|TRBJ1-2|TRBV11-2
CASSQRTGHYGYTF
TGTGCCAGCAGCCAGCGGACAGGGCACTATGGCTACACCTTC
>-|-|TRBJ2-5|TRBV6-5
CASSYSRAPGRGGEYF
TGTGCCAGCAGTTACTCGAGAGCCCCAGGACGGGGTGGCGAGTACTTC
>-|-|TRBJ2-3|TRBV9
CASSAESTDTQYF
TGTGCCAGCAGCGCAGAGAGCACAGATACGCAGTATTTT
>-|-|TRBJ1-5|TRBV5-1
CASSLEGGGNQPQHF
TGCGCCAGCAGCTTGGAGGGGGGTGGCAATCAGCCCCAGCATTTT
>-|once|TRBJ1-4|TRBV27
CASSLQGGEKLFF
TGTGCCAGCAGTTTACAGGGAGGCGAAAAACTGTTTTTT
>-|-|TRBJ2-3|TRBV19
CASSMVLGSGDTQYF
TGTGCCAGTAGTATGGTTCTCGGGAGTGGAGATACGCAGTATTTT
>TRBD1|-|TRBJ1-4|TRBV3-1/TRBV3-2
CASSQGQGSGEKLFF
TGTGCCAGCAGCCAGGGACAGGGAAGCGGCGAAAAACTGTTTTTT
>-|-|TRBJ1-1|TRBV30
CAWSLGPGDTEAFF
TGTGCCTGGAGCCTCGGGCCGGGGGACACTGAAGCTTTCTTT
>-|-|TRBJ1-2|TRBV7-2
CASSLVGSGMRDGYTF
TGTGCCAGCAGCTTAGTTGGATCAGGGATGAGGGATGGCTACACCTTC
>TRBD2|-|TRBJ2-7|TRBV3-1/TRBV3-2
CASSQGTSGSSYEQYF
TGTGCCAGCAGCCAAGGGACTAGCGGGAGTTCCTACGAGCAGTACTTC
>-|-|TRBJ2-1|TRBV5-5
CASSPSGTNYNEQFF
TGTGCCAGCAGCCCATCCGGGACCAACTACAATGAGCAGTTCTTC
>-|-|TRBJ1-1|TRBV19
CASSIKENTEAFF
TGTGCCAGTAGTATAAAAGAGAACACTGAAGCTTTCTTT
>TRBD2|-|TRBJ2-5|TRBV7-6
CASSLLAGGGETQYF
TGTGCCAGCAGCCTCCTAGCGGGAGGAGGAGAGACCCAGTACTTC
>TRBD2|-|TRBJ2-5|TRBV6-5
CATGLAGAGETQYF
TGTGCCACGGGACTAGCGGGAGCGGGGGAGACCCAGTACTTC
>TRBD1|-|TRBJ2-3|TRBV15
CATSRDGDSSTDTQYF
TGTGCCACCAGCAGAGATGGGGACAGTAGCACAGATACGCAGTATTTT
>-|-|TRBJ1-2|TRBV6-5
CASSYSSVSPHYGYTF
TGTGCCAGCAGTTACTCGTCAGTCAGCCCCCACTATGGCTACACCTTC
>TRBD1|-|TRBJ1-2|TRBV5-4
CASSLQGAFGYTF
TGTGCCAGCAGCTTGCAGGGGGCCTTTGGCTACACCTTC
>-|few|TRBJ2-7|TRBV5-4
CASSRRRTPEQYF
TGTGCCAGCAGCAGGAGACGGACGCCCGAGCAGTACTTC
>-|-|TRBJ2-7|TRBV5-1
CASSLGLREWGYEQYF
TGCGCCAGCAGCTTGGGACTAAGGGAGTGGGGGTACGAGCAGTACTTC
>-|-|TRBJ2-3|TRBV9
CASSTSTADTQYF
TGTGCCAGCAGCACTTCGACCGCAGATACGCAGTATTTT
>-|-|TRBJ2-1|TRBV7-2
CASSLRTGEGNEQFF
TGTGCCAGCAGCTTACGGACGGGAGAGGGCAATGAGCAGTTCTTC
>TRBD1|-|TRBJ2-7|TRBV27
CASSNGQGAYEQYF
TGTGCCAGCAGTAATGGACAGGGGGCCTACGAGCAGTACTTC
>-|-|TRBJ1-1|TRBV29-1
CSVERNTNTEAFF
TGCAGCGTTGAGAGGAATACCAACACTGAAGCTTTCTTT
>TRBD1|-|TRBJ1-5|TRBV10-2
CASSGTGPPKPQHF
TGCGCCAGCAGTGGGACAGGGCCTCCGAAGCCCCAGCATTTT
>-|-|TRBJ2-1|TRBV4-3
CASSQDRGRANNEQFF
TGCGCCAGCAGCCAAGATAGGGGGAGGGCCAACAATGAGCAGTTCTTC
>TRBD1|-|TRBJ2-7|TRBV10-3
CAISEPDRTGHSEQYF
TGTGCCATCAGTGAGCCTGACAGGACAGGGCATTCCGAGCAGTACTTC
>-|-|TRBJ1-2|TRBV2
CASSLGSRDGYTF
TGTGCCAGCAGTCTTGGGTCGCGGGATGGCTACACCTTC
>TRBD2|once|TRBJ2-3|TRBV24-1
CATSDLTSADTQYF
TGTGCCACCAGTGATTTGACTAGCGCAGATACGCAGTATTTT
>-|-|TRBJ1-1|TRBV2
CASSEAEEPNTEAFF
TGTGCCAGCAGTGAAGCGGAGGAACCGAACACTGAAGCTTTCTTT
>TRBD1|-|TRBJ2-7|TRBV28
CASKRPGGLSYEQYF
TGTGCCAGCAAAAGACCAGGGGGCTTATCCTACGAGCAGTACTTC
>-|-|TRBJ2-2|TRBV28
CASSPMGSRANTGELFF
TGTGCCAGCAGTCCGATGGGAAGTAGGGCGAACACCGGGGAGCTGTTTTTT
>-|-|TRBJ1-2|TRBV2
CASRFGGQLLYGYTF
TGTGCCAGCAGATTTGGCGGACAGCTTCTCTATGGCTACACCTTC
>TRBD2|-|TRBJ2-1|TRBV5-1
CASSLGLAGSGQFF
TGCGCCAGCAGCTTGGGACTAGCGGGATCAGGGCAGTTCTTC
>-|once|TRBJ2-2|TRBV28
CASSLTWGASTGELFF
TGTGCCAGCAGTTTGACCTGGGGGGCGAGCACCGGGGAGCTGTTTTTT
>-|-|TRBJ2-2|TRBV9
CASSFRYTGELFF
TGTGCCAGCAGCTTCCGCTATACCGGGGAGCTGTTTTTT
>TRBD2|once|TRBJ2-7|TRBV19
CASMGTSGPYEQYF
TGTGCCAGTATGGGGACTAGCGGACCCTACGAGCAGTACTTC
>-|-|TRBJ2-7|TRBV7-2
CASSLFKGDEQYF
TGTGCCAGCAGCTTATTTAAGGGGGACGAGCAGTACTTC
>-|-|TRBJ1-2|TRBV4-2
CASSQEGQRNYGYTF
TGTGCCAGCAGCCAAGAGGGCCAAAGGAACTATGGCTACACCTTC
>TRBD2|-|TRBJ2-5|TRBV6-1
CASSEVSGRASGTQYF
TGTGCCAGCAGTGAAGTTAGCGGGAGGGCCTCGGGGACCCAGTACTTC
>-|-|TRBJ2-7|TRBV6-5
CASSYLGEQYF
TGTGCCAGCAGTTACCTGGGGGAGCAGTACTTC
>-|-|TRBJ2-7|TRBV12-3/TRBV12-4
CAILTGYEQYF
TGTGCCATCCTCACGGGGTACGAGCAGTACTTC
>TRBD1|-|TRBJ2-7|TRBV6-5
CASSDRGIEFEQYF
TGTGCCAGCTCAGACAGGGGTATTGAATTCGAGCAGTACTTC
>-|-|TRBJ1-5|TRBV24-1
CATSDDGQPQHF
TGTGCCACCAGTGATGACGGGCAGCCCCAGCATTTT
>-|-|TRBJ2-1|TRBV6-5
CASSYSHGTLYNEQFF
TGTGCCAGCAGTTACAGCCACGGGACTCTTTACAATGAGCAGTTCTTC
>-|once|TRBJ1-2|TRBV30
CAWSAIYGYTF
TGTGCCTGGAGTGCAATTTATGGCTACACCTTC
>TRBD2|-|TRBJ2-1|TRBV2
CASSGRLAGRYEQFF
TGTGCCAGCAGTGGAAGACTAGCGGGACGATATGAGCAGTTCTTC
>-|once|TRBJ1-2|TRBV30
CAWSLQRRAEGYTF
TGTGCCTGGAGTCTTCAGCGGCGGGCGGAAGGCTACACCTTC
>-|-|TRBJ1-5|TRBV2
CASSEGYQPQHF
TGTGCCAGCAGTGAAGGTTATCAGCCCCAGCATTTT
>TRBD2|-|TRBJ2-3|TRBV7-9
CASSALSGGGYNRDTQYF
TGTGCCAGCAGCGCTTTATCGGGAGGAGGGTATAATCGGGATACGCAGTATTTT